The 14 T cell receptor beta chains in this list originate from one sample, sequenced in a study of neurological immune-mediated disorders. Each CDR3 protein is one row after TCRdb ran MiXCR on the 5' RACE reads. The sample holds about 62,000 distinct CDR3 sequences, 3.5% to 4.5% seen once. Sequencing was carried out using PBMCs. These receptors were collected from a woman aged 45-65 years with multiple sclerosis.

This clonotype was counted at least ten times. J is TRBJ1-5 and V is TRBV6-4, with 8 bases matching TRBD1. Per germline, CDR1 MRHNA and CDR2 SNTAGT. V was clipped by 3 bases and J by 2 bases; unmatched bases: 0. This CDR3 spans 14 amino acids. The CDR3 protein is CASSETGGNQPQHF. The CDR3 nucleotides are TGTGCCAGCAGTGAGACAGGGGGCAATCAGCCCCAGCATTTT.

This clonotype appeared many times. The chain combines TRBV20-1 with TRBJ2-2; 9 nucleotides align to TRBD1. V lost 2 bases and J lost 6; bases outside the gene matches: 7. CDR1 and CDR2 from the germline V gene are DFQATT and SNEGSKA (reference sequence). This CDR3 is 15 amino acids long. The CDR3 loop is CSARTGQGGAGELFF. The CDR3 DNA sequence: TGCAGTGCTAGAACGGGACAGGGAGGCGCCGGGGAGCTGTTTTTT.

This clonotype appeared a few times. The chain couples TRBV25-1 to TRBJ2-7, with TRBD2 as a possible D gene (6 bases). The CDR3 length is 13 residues. The germline V gene has CDR1 MGHDK and CDR2 SYGVNS. The ends were cut back, 6 bases at V and 2 bases at J, with 11 bases in the middle. CDR3 loop: CASSGGSTYEQYF. The CDR3 DNA reads TGTGCCAGCAGCGGGGGAAGCACCTACGAGCAGTACTTC.

This clonotype was picked up many times. The V call is TRBV12-3 or TRBV12-4, the J call TRBJ2-4, with D maybe TRBD1 (6 bases). This CDR3 contains 14 residues. The V and J ends lost 6 bases and 10 bases respectively, with 19 bases between them. CDR3 region: CASSLGAGSFIQYF. The CDR3 DNA reads TGTGCCAGCAGCCTGGGGGCAGGGTCCTTTATTCAGTACTTC.

This clonotype was found many times. The chain couples TRBV5-1 to TRBJ1-2; D unclear. V gave up 0 bases and J gave up 4 bases, with 13 bases separating them. The germline gives CDR1 SGHRS, CDR2 YFSETQ. The CDR3 sequence is 15 residues long. The CDR3 DNA sequence: TGCGCCAGCAGCTTGGTAGCCTCAGCGACCTATGGCTACACCTTC. Translated: CASSLVASATYGYTF.

This clonotype was recorded many times. The rearrangement joins TRBV20-1 to TRBJ2-2, with TRBD2 matching 8 bases. V dropped 6 bases and J dropped 6; count of bases not matched to a gene: 9. The CDR3 consists of 14 residues. In germline, CDR1 is DFQATT, CDR2 SNEGSKA (reference sequence). The CDR3 region is CSARGLEGSGELFF. The CDR3 DNA follows: TGCAGTGCCCGGGGACTAGAAGGCTCCGGGGAGCTGTTTTTT.

With respect to this clonotype: A much larger clone differs from this one at a single base, so this may be a read error. The chain links TRBV6-5 to TRBJ2-2; D uncertain. V shed 7 bases and J shed 5 bases, with 11 bases lying between them. The CDR3 is made up of 13 amino acids. Germline values: CDR1 MNHEY, CDR2 SVGAGI. The CDR3 protein is CASMPVRTGELFF. CDR3 DNA sequence: TGTGCCAGCATGCCCGTGCGAACCGGGGAGCTGTTTTTT.

This clonotype appeared many times. The V gene is TRBV9, the J gene TRBJ1-1, with D possibly matching TRBD1 (6 bases). Trimming pared 0 bases from V and 0 bases from J, leaving 12 bases between. Germline V gene lookup returns CDR1 SGDLS and CDR2 YYNGEE. The CDR3 has 16 amino acids. As DNA, the CDR3 is TGTGCCAGCAGCGTAGCGACCGACAGGATGAACACTGAAGCTTTCTTT. It specifies CASSVATDRMNTEAFF.

This clonotype showed up many times. The V call is TRBV7-2, the J call TRBJ1-3; D uncertain. The germline V gene encodes CDR1 SGHTA and CDR2 FQGNSA. This CDR3 has 15 residues. V lost 5 bases and J lost 0, with 11 bases in between. The CDR3 sequence: CASSPTPGSGNTIYF. For the CDR3, the DNA is TGTGCCAGCAGCCCGACACCCGGCTCTGGAAACACCATATATTTT.

The table lists this clonotype with many counts. The chain links TRBV20-1 to TRBJ1-5, with a weak D call TRBD1 (5 bases). Trimming removed 2 bases at V and 4 bases at J, with 12 bases between. The CDR3 sequence is 14 residues long. CDR1 is DFQATT, CDR2 SNEGSKA, per germline (reference sequence). The CDR3 coding sequence is TGCAGTGCTAGAATCTCCGGGGGAAATCAGCCCCAGCATTTT. Translation: CSARISGGNQPQHF.

This clonotype was picked up many times. The rearrangement links TRBV7-3 to TRBJ2-2; 8 bases are a match to TRBD1. V shed 5 bases and J 0 bases; nucleotides not matched to a gene: 2. This CDR3 has 15 amino acids. The germline V gene has CDR1 SGHTA and CDR2 FQGTGA. This CDR3 is CASSAQGANTGELFF. The CDR3 nucleotides are TGTGCCAGCAGCGCACAGGGGGCGAACACCGGGGAGCTGTTTTTT.

This sequence joins TRBV6-2 or TRBV6-3 and TRBJ2-1; weak D call: TRBD2 (5 bases). The CDR3 is made up of 17 amino acids. The germline V and J ends were trimmed by 6 bases and 4 bases, with 22 bases remaining between them. CDR1 MNHEY and CDR2 SVGEGT come from the germline V gene. The CDR3 bases are TGTGCCAGCAGGCACGAGAGGGTCCCAAGACTTTACAATGAGCAGTTCTTC. Translating it yields CASRHERVPRLYNEQFF.

This clonotype was picked up many times. The rearrangement joins TRBV5-6 to TRBJ1-4; D possibly corresponds to TRBD1 (6 bases). CDR1 is SGHDT, CDR2 YYEEEE, per germline. The CDR3 sequence is 14 residues long. Trimming removed 2 bases at V and 4 bases at J, with 9 bases between. CDR3 in amino acids: CASSLGQRNEKLFF. The CDR3 DNA reads TGTGCCAGCAGCTTAGGACAGCGTAATGAAAAACTGTTTTTT.

This clonotype was counted ten times or more. The chain recombines TRBV6-4 with TRBJ1-2, with 9 bases matching TRBD1. Germline CDR1 reads MRHNA; CDR2 reads SNTAGT. The CDR3 runs to 15 residues. V shed 6 bases, J shed 2 bases, and the junction held 7 bases outside the gene matches. DNA of the CDR3: TGTGCCAGCAGCCGGGACGGGACAGGGAACTATGGCTACACCTTC. Residues: CASSRDGTGNYGYTF.